The entry below gives a single T cell receptor (beta chain) sequence along with its context. Its specificity is unknown. This sample was included in a study of cytomegalovirus exposure and HLA in healthy donors. The study's findings and limits: In a later analysis, the majority of CMV-associated beta chains seemingly showed HLA restriction.

Vbeta (60) and Jbeta (13) primers were used in the PCR. Clones were read by immunoSEQ multiplex PCR, and TCRdb kept only the in-frame ones, dropping some. In total, the table holds roughly 54,000 clones. The CDR3 totals 15 residues. CDR1 is LGHNA and CDR2 is YNFKEQ in the germline V gene. The V gene end was trimmed by 4 bases and the J gene end by 4 bases; junction bases not matched to a gene: 6. Input material: PBMCs. The rearrangement joins TRBV4-2 to TRBJ2-2; 7 bases are a match to TRBD2. The sequence derives from a woman between 25 and 40 years old in good health and CMV-seropositive. In DNA, the CDR3 is TGTGCCAGCAGCCCTGACGGCGGGGGCACCGGGGAGCTGTTTTTT. This codes for CASSPDGGGTGELFF.